A single sample gave rise to the 18 T cell receptor beta chains below, sequenced in a study of blood T cell repertoires in COVID-19. Clones were sequenced by immunoSEQ multiplex PCR, and TCRdb holds only the in-frame ones, with some missing. The sample holds about 480,000 clones, 75% to 90% seen once. The sequenced material came from PBMCs or T cells enriched from blood (not recorded which). All receptors derive from a woman in her fifties or sixties who had recovered from COVID-19.

The J gene is TRBJ1-1, the V gene TRBV5-1; 7 positions agree with TRBD1. The junction had 8 bases not matched to a gene; V was cut back by 0 bases and J by 0 bases. This CDR3 is built from 17 residues. Germline CDR1 SGHRS, CDR2 YFSETQ. The CDR3 region has the DNA TGCGCCAGCAGCTTGGTGGGACAGTTGGCAATGAACACTGAAGCTTTCTTT. This translates into CASSLVGQLAMNTEAFF.

V gene TRBV2 combines with J gene TRBJ1-6; TRBD1 agrees at 10 bases. Germline CDR1 and CDR2: SNHLY and FYNNEI. V lost 4 bases to trimming and J lost 13 bases; unmatched junction nucleotides: 7. The CDR3 sequence is 14 residues long. The CDR3 loop is CASSGTGGIRPLHF. CDR3 sequence (DNA): TGTGCCAGCAGTGGGACAGGGGGAATTCGGCCCCTCCACTTT.

The gene calls are TRBV2 and TRBJ1-6; possibly TRBD1 for D (6 bases). The V end lost 6 bases, the J end lost 10 bases, and 13 bases lay between the germline ends. Per germline, CDR1 SNHLY and CDR2 FYNNEI. CDR3 size: 13 residues. CDR3 amino acids: CASRSGAGSPLHF. As DNA, the CDR3 is TGTGCCAGCAGATCAGGGGCCGGATCACCCCTCCACTTT.

The chain is built from TRBV29-1 and TRBJ2-3; 7 bases are a match to TRBD2. Trimming took 1 base from V and 1 from J; bases not matched to a gene: 2. This CDR3 has 14 residues. The germline gives CDR1 SQVTM, CDR2 ANQGSEA. The CDR3 protein is CSVEGGRGTDTQYF. The CDR3 region has the DNA TGCAGCGTTGAAGGGGGGAGGGGCACAGATACGCAGTATTTT.

The chain joins TRBV6-2 or TRBV6-3 to TRBJ1-2; D gene unclear. Germline V lookup: CDR1 MNHEY, CDR2 SVGEGT. The V end was cut by 0 bases, the J end by 5 bases, with 10 bases between. This CDR3 contains 14 residues. CDR3 sequence reads: CASSYSMGSYGYTF. CDR3 coding DNA: TGTGCCAGCAGTTACTCGATGGGGAGTTATGGCTACACCTTC.

The genes are TRBV3-1 (or the pseudogene TRBV3-2) and TRBJ2-1; 9 nucleotides agree with TRBD2. The CDR3 runs 16 residues. CDR1 and CDR2 from the germline V gene are LGHDT and YNNKEL (reference sequence). The J segment lost 3 bases and the V segment lost 1 base, leaving 4 bases of the junction unmatched. The CDR3 protein is CASSQAGRGGYNEQFF. CDR3 DNA: TGTGCCAGCAGCCAAGCGGGGCGGGGGGGCTACAATGAGCAGTTCTTC.

The rearrangement uses TRBV28 and TRBJ1-5, with 7 bases that match TRBD1. Per the germline V gene, CDR1 is MDHEN and CDR2 is SYDVKM. CDR3 length equals 16 residues. V lost 6 bases and J lost 4; bases outside the gene matches: 12. This CDR3 is CASSPLGAGGNQPQHF. The CDR3 DNA reads TGTGCCAGCAGCCCCCTAGGGGCAGGGGGGAATCAGCCCCAGCATTTT.

V usage is TRBV24-1 and J usage is TRBJ2-1; 8 bases agree with TRBD1. Germline assignment: CDR1 KGHDR and CDR2 SFDVKD. The V and J ends lost 3 bases and 8 bases, in that order; junction bases with no gene match: 5. The CDR3 is 14 amino acids. CDR3 DNA: TGTGCCACCAGTGATCCGAACAGGGGGGATGAGCAGTTCTTC. This encodes CATSDPNRGDEQFF.

V usage is TRBV3-1 (or the pseudogene TRBV3-2) and J usage is TRBJ1-6; the match to TRBD1 covers 7 bases. The germline CDR1 and CDR2 sequences are LGHDT and YNNKEL (reference sequence). The CDR3 runs to 13 residues. The J segment lost 14 bases and the V segment lost 1 base, leaving 5 bases of the junction unmatched. The CDR3 loop is CASSQGGRGTLHF. Here the CDR3 DNA reads TGTGCCAGCAGCCAAGGGGGCAGGGGGACCCTCCACTTT.

The chain combines TRBV7-9 with TRBJ2-1; 15 bases align to TRBD2. This CDR3 spans 19 amino acids. Germline assignment: CDR1 SEHNR and CDR2 FQNEAQ (reference sequence). After removal of 6 bases from V and 2 bases from J, the junction contained 11 bases not matched to a gene. CDR3 in amino acids: CASRPITGTSGGTYNEQFF. In nucleotides, the CDR3 is TGTGCCAGCAGACCTATAACCGGGACTAGCGGGGGGACCTACAATGAGCAGTTCTTC. The complete variable domain, with remaining parts taken from reference TRBV7-9 and TRBJ2-1, reads DTGVSQNPRHKITKRGQNVTFRCDPISEHNRLYWYRQTLGQGPEFLTYFQNEAQLEKSRLLSDRFSAERPKGSFSTLEIQRTEQGDSAMYLCASRPITGTSGGTYNEQFFGPGTRLTVL.

This chain joins TRBV14 and TRBJ2-3, with TRBD2 identical over 8 bases. V shed 2 bases and J 1 base; nucleotides not matched to a gene: 5. The CDR3 has 16 amino acids. The germline CDR1 and CDR2 sequences are SGHDN and FVKESK. The CDR3 is CASSQNSGVGTDTQYF. The CDR3 DNA is TGTGCCAGCAGCCAAAATAGCGGGGTTGGCACAGATACGCAGTATTTT.

The genes are TRBV28 and TRBJ1-1, with no clear D. Germline values: CDR1 MDHEN, CDR2 SYDVKM. CDR3 length equals 13 residues. Trimming left V 5 bases short and J 2 bases short, with 9 bases between. The CDR3 nucleotides are TGTGCCAGCAGTGTCCCCCCTAACACTGAAGCTTTCTTT. Amino acids: CASSVPPNTEAFF.

This rearrangement joins TRBV5-4 to TRBJ1-1, with 10 positions matching TRBD1. The germline V gene has CDR1 SGHNT and CDR2 YYREEE (reference sequence). This CDR3 is built from 15 residues. J lost 5 bases, V lost 2 bases, and 6 bases had no gene match. CDR3 nucleotides: TGTGCCAGCAGCTTTCGGACAGGGGGTTGGACTGAAGCTTTCTTT. Protein sequence: CASSFRTGGWTEAFF. The full variable domain, with the rest looked up from reference TRBV5-4 and TRBJ1-1, is ETGVTQSPTHLIKTRGQQVTLRCSSQSGHNTVSWYQQALGQGPQFIFQYYREEENGRGNFPPRFSGLQFPNYSSELNVNALELDDSALYLCASSFRTGGWTEAFFGQGTRLTVV.

V is TRBV2 and J is TRBJ2-5; D call uncertain. This CDR3 has 13 residues. Germline values: CDR1 SNHLY, CDR2 FYNNEI. Trimming shortened V by 5 bases and J by 2 bases, and 9 bases separated the two germline ends. The CDR3 bases are TGTGCCAGCAGTTACCAGTCACAAGAGACCCAGTACTTC. Encoded protein: CASSYQSQETQYF.

The V gene is TRBV3-1 (or the pseudogene TRBV3-2), the J gene TRBJ2-3; D unclear. This CDR3 has 14 residues. CDR1 is LGHDT, CDR2 YNNKEL, per germline (reference sequence). V was trimmed by 1 base and J by 0 bases, leaving 5 bases between them. DNA of the CDR3: TGTGCCAGCAGCCAAGGCGTCAGCACAGATACGCAGTATTTT. It is translated as CASSQGVSTDTQYF.

This clone was counted at least ten times. The chain is built from TRBV5-1 and TRBJ2-2; the match to TRBD1 covers 8 bases. The CDR3 spans 15 residues. Germline trimming cut 4 bases from V and 1 base from J; bases unmatched to any gene: 3. Germline V gene data show CDR1 as SGHRS and CDR2 as YFSETQ. CDR3 coding DNA: TGCGCCAGCAGCCCAGGGACAGGGAACACCGGGGAGCTGTTTTTT. Amino acids: CASSPGTGNTGELFF.

This clone was detected only once. The sample holds other DNA sequences that translate to the same CDR3. The chain couples TRBV6-1 to TRBJ1-3, with TRBD1 matching 9 bases. The V and J ends lost 0 bases and 0 bases, in that order; junction bases with no gene match: 0. The CDR3 is 16 amino acids. Per germline, CDR1 MNHNS and CDR2 SASEGT. Here the CDR3 DNA reads TGTGCCAGCAGTGAAGCACAGGGGGCCTCTGGAAACACCATATATTTT. This translates into CASSEAQGASGNTIYF.

J is TRBJ1-5 and V is TRBV2; D remains unclear. With 0 bases removed from V and 4 bases from J, the gap between germline ends came to 10 bases. Germline CDR1 and CDR2: SNHLY and FYNNEI. The CDR3 runs to 15 residues. The CDR3 protein is CASSEASGTNQPQHF. The CDR3 region has the DNA TGTGCCAGCAGTGAAGCCAGCGGCACTAATCAGCCCCAGCATTTT.